This TCR beta chain was identified in a study of blood T cell repertoires in COVID-19 (dated by TCRdb to 2019 to 2021). Regarding the complete study: Samples from collaborators originated in the United States, Italy and Spain and spanned both the acute and convalescent phases of COVID-19. The material from the prospective study consisted of cDNA or gDNA derived from T cells, B-cell-depleted T cells, or PBMCs. The dataset comprised deeply sampled blood TCRbeta repertoires from subjects exposed to, actively infected with, or recovered from COVID-19. A freely available public database, intended as a resource for researchers studying the immune response to SARS-CoV-2, is where the repertoires were released. The samples were drawn from the first 160 participants of the ongoing ImmuneRACE study and from 1,200 or so subjects provided by 6 global collaborators. Nearly every sample came with metadata listing a de-identified subject ID, COVID-19 status, age in years and sex. Where available, HLA class I and class II types were taken from metadata supplied by the sample provider and were not determined by assay-based typing.

TCRbeta CDR3 regions were amplified from genomic DNA using the immunoSEQ Assay, a bias-controlled multiplex PCR. The paper's processing steps were these. Nucleated cell counts per sample were estimated from amplification of reference gene primers within the assay. To quantify the absolute abundance of each unique TCRbeta CDR3 rearrangement, sequence reads were collapsed and filtered. For each sample, productive Simpson clonality was calculated as the square root of Simpson's diversity index across productive rearrangements. As stored in TCRdb, this immuneACCESS dataset retains in-frame rearrangements with V and J assigned. A fraction of the clones does not appear; measured against another copy, unresolved V genes explain less than half of the discrepancy, and the remainder lacks a known reason. V and J calls plus clone size are reproduced from that table; the DNA served to infer D and trimming. The sample table lists some 90,000 clones, 86% of them with a count of one. The top ten clonotypes cover roughly 27% of the sample.

Comments on this clone: Its antigen remains unidentified. No per-base quality is available; no much larger clone lies one base away.

The paper as a whole reports these results and caveats: The quantity of clinical and demographic metadata differed by source and by participant and was supplied without curation.

Collaborating institutions collected whole blood in K2EDTA tubes following their own protocols. For TCRbeta analysis, collaborators shipped samples as frozen whole blood, isolated PBMCs, or DNA extracted from either of those sample types. Input material: peripheral blood. This receptor was taken from a human donor in a cohort sampled during active COVID-19.

The bases read TGTGCCATCAGTGGAGCCGCTAGCGGGGTTGAGCAGTTCTTC. Its translation reads: CAISGAASGVEQFF. The chain joins TRBV10-3 to TRBJ2-1; the central 9 bases match TRBD2. V lost 4 bases and J lost 9 bases, and the count of bases not matched to a germline gene is 7. Via the germline V gene, CDR1 is ENHRY and CDR2 SYGVKD. The CDR3, from cysteine to phenylalanine, totals 14 residues. The read is trimmed to its CDR3 DNA, 42 bases read in frame from base 1.